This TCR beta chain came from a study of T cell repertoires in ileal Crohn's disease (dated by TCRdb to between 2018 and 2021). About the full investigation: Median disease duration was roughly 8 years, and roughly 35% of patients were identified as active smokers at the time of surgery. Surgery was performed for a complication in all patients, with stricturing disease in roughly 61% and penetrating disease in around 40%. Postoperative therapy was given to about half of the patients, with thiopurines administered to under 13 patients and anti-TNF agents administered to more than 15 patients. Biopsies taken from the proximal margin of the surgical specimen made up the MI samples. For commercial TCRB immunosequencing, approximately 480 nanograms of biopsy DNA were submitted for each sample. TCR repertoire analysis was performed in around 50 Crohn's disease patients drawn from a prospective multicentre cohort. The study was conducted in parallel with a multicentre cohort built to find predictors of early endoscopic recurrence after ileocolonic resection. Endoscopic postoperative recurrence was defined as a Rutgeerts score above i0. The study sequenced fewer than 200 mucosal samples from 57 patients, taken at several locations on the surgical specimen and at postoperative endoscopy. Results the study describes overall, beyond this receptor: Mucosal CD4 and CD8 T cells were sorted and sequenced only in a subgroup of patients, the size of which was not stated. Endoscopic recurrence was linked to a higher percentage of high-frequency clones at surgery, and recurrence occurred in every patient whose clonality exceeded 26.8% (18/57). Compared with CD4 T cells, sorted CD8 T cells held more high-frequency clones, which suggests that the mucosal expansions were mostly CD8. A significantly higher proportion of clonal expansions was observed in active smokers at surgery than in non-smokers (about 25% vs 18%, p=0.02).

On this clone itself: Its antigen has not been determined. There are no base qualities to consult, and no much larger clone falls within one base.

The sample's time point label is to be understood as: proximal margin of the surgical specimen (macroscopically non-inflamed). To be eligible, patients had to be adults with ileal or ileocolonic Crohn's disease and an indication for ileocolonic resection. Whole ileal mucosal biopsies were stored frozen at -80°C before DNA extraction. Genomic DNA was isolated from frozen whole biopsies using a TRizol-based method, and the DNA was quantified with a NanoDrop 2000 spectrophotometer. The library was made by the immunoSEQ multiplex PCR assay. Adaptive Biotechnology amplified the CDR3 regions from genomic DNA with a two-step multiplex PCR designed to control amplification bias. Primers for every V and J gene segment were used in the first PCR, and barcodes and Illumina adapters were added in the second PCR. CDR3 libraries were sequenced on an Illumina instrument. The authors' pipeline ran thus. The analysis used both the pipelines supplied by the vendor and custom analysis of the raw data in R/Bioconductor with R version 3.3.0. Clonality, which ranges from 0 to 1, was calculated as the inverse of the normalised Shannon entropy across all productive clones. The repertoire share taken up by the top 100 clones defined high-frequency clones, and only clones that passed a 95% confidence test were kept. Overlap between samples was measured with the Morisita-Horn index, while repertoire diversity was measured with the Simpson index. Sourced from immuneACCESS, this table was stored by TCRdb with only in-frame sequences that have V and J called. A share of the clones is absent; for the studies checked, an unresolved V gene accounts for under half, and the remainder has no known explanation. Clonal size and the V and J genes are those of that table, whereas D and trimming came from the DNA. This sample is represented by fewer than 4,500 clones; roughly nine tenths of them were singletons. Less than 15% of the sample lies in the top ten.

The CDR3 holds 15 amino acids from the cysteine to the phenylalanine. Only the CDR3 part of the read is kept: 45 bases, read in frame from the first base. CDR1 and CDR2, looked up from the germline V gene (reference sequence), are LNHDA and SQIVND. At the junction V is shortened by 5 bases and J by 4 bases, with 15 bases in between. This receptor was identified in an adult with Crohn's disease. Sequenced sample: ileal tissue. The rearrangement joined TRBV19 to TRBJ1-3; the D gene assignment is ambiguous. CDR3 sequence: CASSARQGNGNTIYF. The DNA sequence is TGTGCCAGTAGTGCCCGACAAGGGAACGGAAACACCATATATTTT.